One sample yielded the 23 T cell receptor beta chains listed below, sequenced in a study of shared clonotypes between healthy human individuals (dated by TCRdb to 2018 to 2021). Receptor amplification or capture employed the immunoSEQ multiplex PCR assay. Drawn from immuneACCESS, this table holds only the in-frame rearrangements with V and J called that TCRdb kept. Clones are partly lost; checked studies trace under half to an unresolved V gene and leave the rest unexplained. Counted in this sample were around 2.1 million clones; approximately 96% of them appeared once. Approximately 0.13% of the sample comes from the top ten. Sample: naive CD4+ T cells sorted from blood. What the cell subset or site label conveys for this sample: CD45RA+ positively selected. The receptors derive from a man between 18 and 29 years old in good health.

This rearrangement joins TRBV18 to TRBJ1-1; no definite D call. The CDR3 is 13 amino acids. With 3 bases removed from V and 1 base from J, the gap between germline ends came to 6 bases. Germline V CDR1 and CDR2: KGHSH, LQKENI. CDR3 sequence reads: CASSPLQNTEAFF. The CDR3 DNA is TGTGCCAGCTCACCCTTACAGAACACTGAAGCTTTCTTT.

V gene TRBV2 combines with J gene TRBJ2-7, with D perhaps TRBD1 or TRBD2 (5 bases each). Germline V gene sequence: CDR1 SNHLY, CDR2 FYNNEI. The CDR3 sequence is 14 residues long. Trimming cost V 4 bases and J 1 base, with 11 bases left between them. The CDR3 loop is CASSGAAGSYEQYF. The CDR3 coding sequence is TGTGCCAGCAGTGGAGCGGCAGGGTCCTACGAGCAGTACTTC.

The chain couples TRBV6-1 to TRBJ1-6; no firm D call. Germline CDR1 MNHNS, CDR2 SASEGT. Trimming cost V 3 bases and J 4 bases, with 10 bases left between them. This CDR3 comprises 15 residues. CDR3 DNA: TGTGCCAGCAGTGAGGACCCTCCGTATAATTCACCCCTCCACTTT. As protein: CASSEDPPYNSPLHF.

The chain combines TRBV7-2 with TRBJ2-2, with 9 bases aligning to TRBD1. The ends lost 2 bases at V and 1 base at J; junction bases unmatched: 5. This CDR3 spans 17 amino acids. The V gene's germline CDR1 is SGHTA and CDR2 FQGNSA. In DNA form, the CDR3 reads TGTGCCAGCAGCTTAACCACGGACAGGGGGAACACCGGGGAGCTGTTTTTT. It encodes CASSLTTDRGNTGELFF.

This chain joins TRBV18 and TRBJ1-4; no definite D call. Germline V gene data show CDR1 as KGHSH and CDR2 as LQKENI. This CDR3 comprises 16 residues. The V end was cut by 0 bases, the J end by 3 bases, with 11 bases between. CDR3 DNA sequence: TGTGCCAGCTCACCACCGGCCGGATCGGCTAATGAAAAACTGTTTTTT. Its translation: CASSPPAGSANEKLFF. The full variable domain, its missing parts supplied by reference TRBV18 and TRBJ1-4, is NAGVMQNPRHLVRRRGQEARLRCSPMKGHSHVYWYRQLPEEGLKFMVYLQKENIIDESGMPKERFSAEFPKEGPSILRIQQVVRGDSAAYFCASSPPAGSANEKLFFGSGTQLSVL.

Only one count was recorded for this clone. Other DNA variants within this sample encode the same CDR3. The rearrangement links TRBV18 to TRBJ2-7; 9 bases map to TRBD1. This CDR3 has 15 amino acids. Trimming took 2 bases from V and 2 from J; bases not matched to a gene: 4. Germline CDR1 is KGHSH and CDR2 is LQKENI. The CDR3 DNA follows: TGTGCCAGCTCACCAGGGGGACAGGGAACCTACGAGCAGTACTTC. Residues: CASSPGGQGTYEQYF.

In its sample, this clone was seen once. The chain links TRBV7-2 to TRBJ2-3; D possibly matches TRBD1 or TRBD2 (5 bases each). The germline CDR1 and CDR2 sequences are SGHTA and FQGNSA. Trimming left V 1 base short and J 5 bases short, with 13 bases between. CDR3 length equals 15 residues. In nucleotides, the CDR3 is TGTGCCAGCAGCTTAGGAGGGGCCGGTGGAGATACGCAGTATTTT. Translating it yields CASSLGGAGGDTQYF.

There are a few counts of this clone. The chain carries TRBV7-9 and TRBJ2-3, with unresolved D. The CDR3 is 12 residues long. Trimming left V 6 bases short and J 4 bases short, with 8 bases between. Germline assignment: CDR1 SEHNR and CDR2 FQNEAQ (reference sequence). CDR3 coding DNA: TGTGCCAGCAGTTACTCGCCAGATACGCAGTATTTT. Protein: CASSYSPDTQYF.

V and J are TRBV2 and TRBJ2-3; the match to TRBD2 covers 9 bases. The CDR3 consists of 13 residues. Germline CDR1 and CDR2: SNHLY and FYNNEI. J gave up 0 bases and V 11 bases, and 3 bases lay outside the gene matches. The CDR3 reads CAGTSQSTDTQYF. The CDR3 DNA follows: TGTGCCGGGACTAGCCAAAGCACAGATACGCAGTATTTT.

The gene calls are TRBV10-1 and TRBJ1-2; tentative D call: TRBD1 (5 bases). The CDR3 runs to 13 residues. Germline V lookup: CDR1 WNHNN, CDR2 SYGVQD (reference sequence). Trimming stripped 6 bases from V and 8 bases from J, with 16 bases between. Written as DNA, the CDR3 is TGCGCCAGCAGCCAGGGTGAAGGAACGGGCTACACCTTC. This translates into CASSQGEGTGYTF.

This clone was seen once. The chain carries TRBV6-5 and TRBJ1-1; D not resolved. The germline V gene encodes CDR1 MNHEY and CDR2 SVGAGI. V was trimmed by 4 bases and J by 6 bases, leaving 15 bases between them. The CDR3 is 14 amino acids. The CDR3 here is CASSSIERSSEAFF. The CDR3 DNA follows: TGTGCCAGCAGTTCGATCGAAAGATCCTCTGAAGCTTTCTTT.

V and J are TRBV30 and TRBJ2-1; D might be TRBD2 (5 bases). The CDR3 sequence is 13 residues long. V was trimmed by 1 base and J by 4 bases, leaving 8 bases between them. Germline-derived CDR1 and CDR2 are GTSNPN and SVGIG (reference sequence). The CDR3 DNA sequence: TGTGCCTGGAGTGGAGGCGGGTACAATGAGCAGTTCTTC. Protein sequence: CAWSGGGYNEQFF.

A note on this clone: The sample contains more than one DNA sequence encoding this CDR3. The chain links TRBV4-1 to TRBJ1-1, with D tentatively TRBD1 (5 bases). From germline, CDR1 is MGHRA and CDR2 YSYEKL. The CDR3 loop spans 14 amino acids. V dropped 0 bases and J dropped 3 bases, with 8 bases sitting between them. CDR3 coding DNA: TGCGCCAGCAGCCAAGAGCTCAGGGACACTGAAGCTTTCTTT. Protein sequence: CASSQELRDTEAFF.

The chain is built from TRBV5-1 and TRBJ2-3; D unresolved. V lost 6 bases, J lost 0 bases, and 14 bases lay in between. The germline V gene has CDR1 SGHRS and CDR2 YFSETQ. This CDR3 contains 15 residues. The CDR3 loop reads CASTLRPGSTDTQYF. In DNA, the CDR3 is TGCGCCAGCACCCTACGTCCTGGGAGCACAGATACGCAGTATTTT. The whole variable domain, remainder taken from reference TRBV5-1 and TRBJ2-3, is KAGVTQTPRYLIKTRGQQVTLSCSPISGHRSVSWYQQTPGQGLQFLFEYFSETQRNKGNFPGRFSGRQFSNSRSEMNVSTLELGDSALYLCASTLRPGSTDTQYFGPGTRLTVL.

The V gene is TRBV11-2, the J gene TRBJ1-1; 7 bases fit TRBD1. The CDR3 extends over 14 amino acids. Germline CDR1 reads SGHAT; CDR2 reads FQNNGV. Trimming removed 5 bases from V and 3 bases from J; junction bases left unmatched: 6. The CDR3 sequence: CASSAQGGHTEAFF. The CDR3 bases are TGTGCCAGCAGCGCCCAGGGGGGGCACACTGAAGCTTTCTTT.

This clone is a singleton in its sample. This CDR3 is also generated by other DNA sequences in the sample. This chain uses TRBV18 with TRBJ2-2; tentative D call: TRBD1 (7 bases). CDR3 length: 14 residues. V lost 3 bases and J 3 bases, leaving 8 bases between the germline ends. CDR1 and CDR2 from the germline V gene are KGHSH and LQKENI. CDR3 nucleotides: TGTGCCAGCTCACCCAGGGGGGACACCGGGGAGCTGTTTTTT. It encodes CASSPRGDTGELFF.

J is TRBJ2-3 and V is TRBV5-4, with 8 bases lining up with TRBD2. Germline CDR1 reads SGHNT; CDR2 reads YYREEE (reference sequence). V lost 1 base and J lost 3; bases outside the gene matches: 7. CDR3 length: 16 residues. The CDR3 DNA reads as TGTGCCAGCAGCTTGAGGGTAGCGGGAACTACAGATACGCAGTATTTT. This codes for CASSLRVAGTTDTQYF. Full variable domain (rest looked up from reference TRBV5-4 and TRBJ2-3): ETGVTQSPTHLIKTRGQQVTLRCSSQSGHNTVSWYQQALGQGPQFIFQYYREEENGRGNFPPRFSGLQFPNYSSELNVNALELDDSALYLCASSLRVAGTTDTQYFGPGTRLTVL.

V gene TRBV7-9 combines with J gene TRBJ2-3, with TRBD2 as a possible D gene (6 bases). This CDR3 comprises 17 residues. Trimming removed 1 base at V and 1 base at J, with 15 bases between. Germline CDR1 is SEHNR and CDR2 is FQNEAQ (reference sequence). The chain's CDR3 is CASSLELTRVGTDTQYF. The CDR3 bases are TGTGCCAGCAGCTTAGAATTGACTAGGGTCGGCACAGATACGCAGTATTTT.

V is TRBV15 and J is TRBJ1-2, with 7 bases lining up with TRBD1. CDR1 is LNHNV, CDR2 YYDKDF, per germline (reference sequence). The CDR3 is made up of 16 amino acids. Trimming took 4 bases from V and 5 from J; bases not matched to a gene: 13. The CDR3, as DNA: TGTGCCACCAGCACCCGCCGACAGGGTTGGGATTATGGCTACACCTTC. It codes for CATSTRRQGWDYGYTF.

The chain joins TRBV28 to TRBJ1-5; 11 bases align to TRBD1. V was clipped by 2 bases and J by 0 bases; unmatched bases: 6. The length of the CDR3 is 18 residues. Germline V gene sequence: CDR1 MDHEN, CDR2 SYDVKM. The CDR3 here is CASSLPGQGVYSNQPQHF. The CDR3 DNA reads TGTGCCAGCAGTTTACCGGGACAGGGGGTATATAGCAATCAGCCCCAGCATTTT.

The rearrangement uses TRBV10-3 and TRBJ2-1; TRBD2 agrees at 7 bases. Germline loops: CDR1 ENHRY, CDR2 SYGVKD. Losses at the gene ends were 5 bases for V and 1 base for J; bases not matched to a gene: 5. CDR3 length: 15 amino acids. This chain's CDR3 is CAISPAGESYNEQFF. The CDR3 DNA is TGTGCCATCAGTCCCGCGGGGGAGTCCTACAATGAGCAGTTCTTC.

The rearrangement joins TRBV15 to TRBJ2-1; D not resolved. Trimming cost V 3 bases and J 4 bases, with 16 bases left between them. The CDR3 loop spans 16 amino acids. Germline CDR1 reads LNHNV; CDR2 reads YYDKDF (reference sequence). CDR3 bases: TGTGCCACCAGCAGTGCCCCCCGACCCGGTTACAATGAGCAGTTCTTC. Translated, it gives CATSSAPRPGYNEQFF.

With regard to this clone: At the DNA level, this CDR3 is encoded by other sequences in the same sample as well. The chain combines TRBV7-2 with TRBJ2-5, with 9 bases aligning to TRBD2. Germline lookup yields CDR1 SGHTA and CDR2 FQGNSA. With V trimmed by 3 bases and J by 1 base, 3 bases remained unmatched. The CDR3 loop spans 15 amino acids. Written as DNA, the CDR3 is TGTGCCAGCAGCTTGGAAGCGGGGGGCCAAGAGACCCAGTACTTC. Its protein product is CASSLEAGGQETQYF.